The clone carrying this T cell receptor (beta chain) was counted between two and nine times. What it recognizes is unknown. Measured with immunoSEQ multiplex PCR; TCRdb has only the in-frame clones, and not every one. The sample consists of about 440,000 clones, roughly 91% of them appearing once. V was pared by 3 bases and J by 6 bases, with 12 bases between. CDR3 length: 14 amino acids. Per the germline V gene, CDR1 is SEHNR and CDR2 is FQNEAQ (reference sequence). The data belong to a study of Ad26.COV2.S vaccination and SARS-CoV-2 variants. General observations from the study: Ad26.COV2.S recipients had broader spike-specific TCRs (P = 0.0014).

As to treatment: around 19 received Ad26.COV2.S at low or high dose, single or two shots; about 5 received placebo; per-sample allocation not given. Following the first vaccine or placebo injection, samples were taken on day 63. Source: peripheral blood, taken in a trial of Ad26.COV2.S vaccine versus placebo. The origin of this receptor is a person between 18 and 59 years old who received the Ad26.COV2.S COVID-19 vaccine or a placebo. V gene TRBV7-9 combines with J gene TRBJ1-5; D remains ambiguous. The DNA for the CDR3 is TGTGCCAGCAGCTTGGGCGGAGAAGTTCAGCCCCAGCATTTT. Protein: CASSLGGEVQPQHF.